This T cell receptor beta chain was identified in a study of blood T cell repertoires in COVID-19. As for the study in general: PBMCs, B-cell-depleted T cells, or T cells provided the cDNA or gDNA that made up the material.

Authors' analysis steps: Estimates of nucleated cell counts were drawn from the amplification of reference gene primers. Clones were sequenced by immunoSEQ multiplex PCR, and TCRdb holds only the in-frame ones, with some missing. The D gene and trimming were derived from the DNA, and the V and J assignments and clone size from that table. The repertoire includes approximately 150,000 clones, roughly 87% of them detected once, and roughly 4% sits in the top ten. Germline values: CDR1 LGHNA, CDR2 YSLEER. Deletions cut 1 base from V and 7 bases from J, with 16 bases between. The CDR3 contains 15 residues. Across about 22 US areas, participants ranged in age from about 18 to 90 years. In assigning cohorts, the study relied on participant-reported clinical history.

This clonotype was sampled from a woman aged 40 to 50 who had been exposed to COVID-19. The specimen was PBMCs or T cells enriched from blood (not recorded which). J is TRBJ2-5 and V is TRBV4-3; a possible D gene is TRBD2 (5 bases). CDR3 sequence (DNA): TGCGCCAGCAGCCAAGTGGCTCTAGATGGAGGGACCCAGTACTTC. Protein: CASSQVALDGGTQYF.